Listed below are T cell receptor beta chains from one sample, sequenced in a study of shared clonotypes between healthy human individuals. The assay was immunoSEQ multiplex PCR, and TCRdb's table has in-frame clones only and misses some. The sample lists some 1.4 million clones, roughly 95% occurring once. Input material: naive CD4+ T cells sorted from blood. These receptors all stem from a man in his thirties or forties in good health. Both conserved end residues are part of each CDR3. D genes are given only for firm matches. The size entry is marked missing in some rows and otherwise reads once, few, many or a size class.

D gene	V gene	clone size	J gene	CDR3 protein	CDR3 DNA
NA	TRBV2	NA	TRBJ2-3	CASRIGSPSTDTQYF	TGTGCCAGCAGAATTGGCAGCCCTAGCACAGATACGCAGTATTTT
TRBD2	TRBV14	NA	TRBJ2-1	CASSQATSGRASYNEQFF	TGTGCCAGCAGCCAAGCGACTAGCGGGAGGGCCTCTTACAATGAGCAGTTCTTC
TRBD1	TRBV19	NA	TRBJ2-7	CASSPGTGEQYF	TGTGCCAGTAGTCCCGGGACAGGGGAGCAGTACTTC
TRBD2	TRBV7-9	NA	TRBJ2-1	CASIYPPAGGVNNEQFF	TGTGCCAGCATCTACCCTCCAGCGGGAGGTGTTAACAATGAGCAGTTCTTC
TRBD2	TRBV5-4	NA	TRBJ2-7	CASSFSGRAYEQYF	TGTGCCAGCAGCTTTAGCGGGAGGGCTTACGAGCAGTACTTC
NA	TRBV5-1	NA	TRBJ2-1	CASSFLSSQSYNEQFF	TGCGCCAGCAGCTTTCTAAGCTCCCAATCCTACAATGAGCAGTTCTTC
NA	TRBV18	NA	TRBJ2-7	CASSVGLGGLDEQYF	TGTGCCAGCTCAGTCGGCCTAGGGGGTCTCGACGAGCAGTACTTC
NA	TRBV4-1	NA	TRBJ2-7	CASSRALTELNYEQYF	TGCGCCAGCAGCCGAGCCTTGACCGAGCTAAACTACGAGCAGTACTTC
NA	TRBV30	NA	TRBJ2-7	CAWSDGAGEQYF	TGTGCCTGGAGTGATGGGGCGGGCGAGCAGTACTTC
NA	TRBV6-5	NA	TRBJ2-7	CASIATIGPYEQYF	TGTGCCAGCATCGCCACAATCGGACCCTACGAGCAGTACTTC
TRBD2	TRBV5-1	once	TRBJ2-5	CASSLAGTRKETQYF	TGCGCCAGCAGCTTGGCCGGGACTAGGAAAGAGACCCAGTACTTC
NA	TRBV6-6	NA	TRBJ1-1	CASSYGWGGDTEAFF	TGTGCCAGCAGTTACGGTTGGGGGGGAGACACTGAAGCTTTCTTT
TRBD2	TRBV2	NA	TRBJ2-7	CASSEGSSGAYVKQYF	TGTGCCAGCAGTGAAGGGTCTAGCGGGGCTTATGTCAAGCAGTACTTC
TRBD2	TRBV25-1	NA	TRBJ2-5	CASSAQTSTAGGTQYF	TGTGCCAGCAGCGCCCAAACAAGCACAGCGGGGGGGACCCAGTACTTC
NA	TRBV21-1	NA	TRBJ1-4	CASSKALTHRTATNEKLFF	TGTGCCAGCAGCAAAGCGCTGACACACAGGACTGCAACTAATGAAAAACTGTTTTTT
NA	TRBV7-9	NA	TRBJ2-2	CASSSPKLGELFF	TGTGCCAGCAGCTCCCCCAAGCTCGGGGAGCTGTTTTTT
NA	TRBV18	NA	TRBJ1-1	CASSPGGRVGTEAFF	TGTGCCAGCTCACCAGGAGGCAGGGTTGGCACTGAAGCTTTCTTT